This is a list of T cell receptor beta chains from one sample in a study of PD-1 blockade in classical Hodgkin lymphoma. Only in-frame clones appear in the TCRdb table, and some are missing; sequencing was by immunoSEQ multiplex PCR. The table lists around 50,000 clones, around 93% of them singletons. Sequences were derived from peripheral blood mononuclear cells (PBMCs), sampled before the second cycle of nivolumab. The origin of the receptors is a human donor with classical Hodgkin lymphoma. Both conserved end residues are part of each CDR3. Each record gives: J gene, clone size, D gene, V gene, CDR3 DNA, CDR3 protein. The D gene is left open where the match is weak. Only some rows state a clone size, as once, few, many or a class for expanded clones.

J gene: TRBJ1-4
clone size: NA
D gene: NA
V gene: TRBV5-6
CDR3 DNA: TGTGCCAGCAGCTTGGCCAAGGGGACTAATGAAAAACTGTTTTTT
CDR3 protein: CASSLAKGTNEKLFF

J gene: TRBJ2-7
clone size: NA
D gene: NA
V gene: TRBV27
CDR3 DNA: TGTGCCAGCAGGGACGCGACCTACGAGCAGTACTTC
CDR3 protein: CASRDATYEQYF

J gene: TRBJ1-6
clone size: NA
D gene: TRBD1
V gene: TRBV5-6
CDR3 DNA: TGTGCCAGCAGCTTGGGACAGGGGGCCTCACCCCTCCACTTT
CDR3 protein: CASSLGQGASPLHF

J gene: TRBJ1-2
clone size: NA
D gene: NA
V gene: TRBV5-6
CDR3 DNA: TGTGCCAGCAGCTTGGCGGCAAAATCCGGCTACACCTTC
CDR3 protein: CASSLAAKSGYTF

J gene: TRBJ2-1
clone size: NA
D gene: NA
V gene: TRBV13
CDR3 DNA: TGTGCCAGCAGCTTAGAAGTGACGACGAATGAGCAGTTCTTC
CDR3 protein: CASSLEVTTNEQFF

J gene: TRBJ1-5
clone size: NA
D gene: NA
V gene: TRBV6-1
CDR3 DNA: TGTGCCAGCAGTGAAGCCGGGACGCTAGCCGGCAATCAGCCCCAGCATTTT
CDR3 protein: CASSEAGTLAGNQPQHF

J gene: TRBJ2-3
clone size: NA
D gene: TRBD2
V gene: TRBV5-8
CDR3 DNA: TGTGCCAGCAGCTTGACTAGCGGGAGCGAGGGCACAGATACGCAGTATTTT
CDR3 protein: CASSLTSGSEGTDTQYF

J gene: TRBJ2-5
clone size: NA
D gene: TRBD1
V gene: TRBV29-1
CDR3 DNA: TGCAGCGCAGGGACAGCAGAGACCCAGTACTTC
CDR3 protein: CSAGTAETQYF

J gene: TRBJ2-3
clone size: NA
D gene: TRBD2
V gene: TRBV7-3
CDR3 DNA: TGTGCCAGCAGCTTGGGTAGCGGGGGGATGGCAGATACGCAGTATTTT
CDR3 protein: CASSLGSGGMADTQYF

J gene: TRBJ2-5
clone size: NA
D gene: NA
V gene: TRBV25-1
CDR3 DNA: TGTGCCAGCCGGGGCGGGAACCTCCAAGAGACCCAGTACTTC
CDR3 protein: CASRGGNLQETQYF

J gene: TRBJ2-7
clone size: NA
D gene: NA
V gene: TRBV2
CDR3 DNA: TGTGCCAGCAGTGACTCCTACGAGCAGTACTTC
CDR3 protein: CASSDSYEQYF

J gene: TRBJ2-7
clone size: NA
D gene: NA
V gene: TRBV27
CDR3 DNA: TGTGCCAGCAGTCCCAGGGTAGTATCAAACTACGAGCAGTACTTC
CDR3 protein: CASSPRVVSNYEQYF

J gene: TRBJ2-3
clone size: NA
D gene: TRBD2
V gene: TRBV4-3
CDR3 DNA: TGCGCCAGCAGCCAAGTGGGAGTCACTGGGACTAGGGTTCGGCGGACAGATACGCAGTATTTT
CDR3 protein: CASSQVGVTGTRVRRTDTQYF

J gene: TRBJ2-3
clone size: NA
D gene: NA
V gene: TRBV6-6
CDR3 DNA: TGTGCCAGCAGTTTCTCGAGGCCGGATACGCAGTATTTT
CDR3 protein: CASSFSRPDTQYF

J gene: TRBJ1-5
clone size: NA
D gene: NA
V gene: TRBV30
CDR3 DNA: TGTGCCTGGAGTGTATGGGGGGCGCTACCGGATCAGCCCCAGCATTTT
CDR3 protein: CAWSVWGALPDQPQHF

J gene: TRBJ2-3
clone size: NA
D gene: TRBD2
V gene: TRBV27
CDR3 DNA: TGTGCCAGCAGTAAGGGTAGCGGGAGCCTGGGGAGCACAGATACGCAGTATTTT
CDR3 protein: CASSKGSGSLGSTDTQYF

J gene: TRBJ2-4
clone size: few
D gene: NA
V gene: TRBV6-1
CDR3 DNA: TGTGCCAGCAGTGAACTGTCGGTGGGTTCGGCCAAAAACATTCAGTACTTC
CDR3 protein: CASSELSVGSAKNIQYF

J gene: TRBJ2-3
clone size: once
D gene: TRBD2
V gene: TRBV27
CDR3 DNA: TGTGCCAGCAGTTTATCCCGAATGGGGGGGAGCACAGATACGCAGTATTTT
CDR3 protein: CASSLSRMGGSTDTQYF

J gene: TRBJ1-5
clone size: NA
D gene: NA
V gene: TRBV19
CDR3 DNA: TGTGCCAGTAGTATATACGGGTTCGGACTAAATCAGCCCCAGCATTTT
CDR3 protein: CASSIYGFGLNQPQHF

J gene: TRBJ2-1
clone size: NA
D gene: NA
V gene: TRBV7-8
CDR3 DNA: TGTGCCAGCAGCCCCATAGGAGGGGGTGAGCAGTTCTTC
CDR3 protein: CASSPIGGGEQFF

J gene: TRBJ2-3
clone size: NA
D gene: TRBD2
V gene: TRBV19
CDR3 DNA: TGTGCCAGTAGGTCGGGAGAAGCGGGAGTAGATACGCAGTATTTT
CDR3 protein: CASRSGEAGVDTQYF

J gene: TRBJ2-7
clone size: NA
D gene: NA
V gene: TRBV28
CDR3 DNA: TGTGCCAGCAGTTTCACGGAGGGCCTAGGCTACGAGCAGTACTTC
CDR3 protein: CASSFTEGLGYEQYF

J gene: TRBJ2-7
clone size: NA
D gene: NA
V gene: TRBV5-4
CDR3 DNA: TGTGCCAGCAGCCAGCAGTGGAGTACCTACGAGCAGTACTTC
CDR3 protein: CASSQQWSTYEQYF

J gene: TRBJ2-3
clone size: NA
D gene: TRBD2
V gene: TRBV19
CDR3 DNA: TGTGCCAGTAGTACGCCGGGACTAGCGGGAGAGAATACAGATACGCAGTATTTT
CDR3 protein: CASSTPGLAGENTDTQYF

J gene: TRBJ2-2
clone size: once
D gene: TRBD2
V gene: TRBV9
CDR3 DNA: TGTGCCAGCAGCGTGTCCTTAGCGGGGGAAAACACCGGGGAGCTGTTTTTT
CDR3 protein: CASSVSLAGENTGELFF

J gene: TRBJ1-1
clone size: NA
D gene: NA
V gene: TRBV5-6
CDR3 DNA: TGTGCCAGCAGCCATACGGAGAACACTGAAGCTTTCTTT
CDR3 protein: CASSHTENTEAFF

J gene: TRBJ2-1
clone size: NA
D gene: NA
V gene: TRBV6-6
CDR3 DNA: TGTGCCAGCAGGCAAGGTTCGGATCTCGATGAGCAGTTCTTC
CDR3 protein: CASRQGSDLDEQFF

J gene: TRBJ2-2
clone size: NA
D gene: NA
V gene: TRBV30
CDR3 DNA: TGTGCCTGGACTATGGCTAGGACGGATTACACCGGGGAGCTGTTTTTT
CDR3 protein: CAWTMARTDYTGELFF

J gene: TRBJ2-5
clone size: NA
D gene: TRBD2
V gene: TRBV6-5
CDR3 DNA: TGTGCCAGCACACTAGCGGGAGACGTGGGGACCCAGTACTTC
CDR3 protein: CASTLAGDVGTQYF

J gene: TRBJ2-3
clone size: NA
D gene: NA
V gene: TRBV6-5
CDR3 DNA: TGTGCCAGCAGGATCCGGACTAGCACAGATACGCAGTATTTT
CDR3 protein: CASRIRTSTDTQYF

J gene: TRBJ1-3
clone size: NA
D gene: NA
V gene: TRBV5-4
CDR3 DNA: TGTGCCAGCAGCTTGAGAACAGGTAGCTCTGGAAACACCATATATTTT
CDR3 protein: CASSLRTGSSGNTIYF

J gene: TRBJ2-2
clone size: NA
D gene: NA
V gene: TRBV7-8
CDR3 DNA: TGTGCCAGCAGCTTAGATTATCCTAAGGGTACCGGGGAGCTGTTTTTT
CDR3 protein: CASSLDYPKGTGELFF

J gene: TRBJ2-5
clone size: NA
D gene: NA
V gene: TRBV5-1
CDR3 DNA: TGCGCCAGCAGCTTGGAGTTACAGCAAGAGACCCAGTACTTC
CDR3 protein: CASSLELQQETQYF

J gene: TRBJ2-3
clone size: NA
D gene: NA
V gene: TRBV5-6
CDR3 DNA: TGTGCCAGCAGCCTGCACTCAACACACACAGATACGCAGTATTTT
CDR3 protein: CASSLHSTHTDTQYF

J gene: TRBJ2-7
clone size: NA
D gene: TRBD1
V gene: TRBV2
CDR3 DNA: TGTGCCAGCCTTGGGACAGGGGGAAACGAGCAGTACTTC
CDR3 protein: CASLGTGGNEQYF

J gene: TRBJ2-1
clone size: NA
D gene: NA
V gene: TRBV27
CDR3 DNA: TGTGCCAGCAAGCTAAGGACCAATTCTTACAATGAGCAGTTCTTC
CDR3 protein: CASKLRTNSYNEQFF

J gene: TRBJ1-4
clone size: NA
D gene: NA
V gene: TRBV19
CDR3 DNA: TGTGCCAGTAGTTATTCCGGGGGAAATGAAAAACTGTTTTTT
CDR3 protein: CASSYSGGNEKLFF

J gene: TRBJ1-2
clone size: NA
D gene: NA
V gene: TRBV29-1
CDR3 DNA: TGCAGCGTTGAAGGATGGGGGGGCGGCTACACCTTC
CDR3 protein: CSVEGWGGGYTF

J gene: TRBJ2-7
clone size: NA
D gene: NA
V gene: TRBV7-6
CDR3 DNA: TGTGCCAGCAGCTTAGCGACGGGCTACGAGCAGTACTTC
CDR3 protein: CASSLATGYEQYF

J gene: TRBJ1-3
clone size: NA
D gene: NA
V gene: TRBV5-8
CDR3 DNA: TGTGCCAGCAGCTTGTTGCAGGGAAGGAACACCATATATTTT
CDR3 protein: CASSLLQGRNTIYF

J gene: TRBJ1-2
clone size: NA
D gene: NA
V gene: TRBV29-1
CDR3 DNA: TGCAGCGTTGAAGATAATTTGGTGCGCTCGCGCGGCTACACCTTC
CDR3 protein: CSVEDNLVRSRGYTF

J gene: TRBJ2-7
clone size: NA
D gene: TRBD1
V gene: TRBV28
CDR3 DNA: TGTGCCAGCAGCATCACCGGGACAGGGGGTAGAGAGCAGTACTTC
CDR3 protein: CASSITGTGGREQYF

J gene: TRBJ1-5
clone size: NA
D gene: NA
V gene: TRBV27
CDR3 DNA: TGTGCCAGCAGACCCGGGGGGGGCGGTCAGCCCCAGCATTTT
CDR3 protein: CASRPGGGGQPQHF

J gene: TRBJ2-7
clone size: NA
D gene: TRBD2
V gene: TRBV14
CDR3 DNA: TGTGCCAGCAGCCAAGAGGCCGGCCTAGCGGGGACTTACGAGCAGTACTTC
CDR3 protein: CASSQEAGLAGTYEQYF

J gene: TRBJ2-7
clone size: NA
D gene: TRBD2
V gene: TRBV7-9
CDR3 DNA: TGTGCCAGCAGCCCGACGGGACTAGCGGCCAACGAGCAGTACTTC
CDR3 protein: CASSPTGLAANEQYF